The sequence of this T cell receptor beta chain was determined in a study of cytomegalovirus exposure and HLA in healthy donors (dated by TCRdb to the late 2010s). The study in broad terms: An earlier analysis of 587 of the donors reported approximately 300 Gb of sequence data and some 100 million unique TCR beta sequences from some 180 million T cells. Among the approximately 400 genotyped donors, around 81% belonged to the genetic ancestry cluster associated with self-reported Caucasian donors. Typing coverage differed by locus: A, B, C, DRB1 and DQB1 were typed in roughly 620-630 donors, DQA1 in 500 to 550, DPA1 in nearly 610, and DPB1 in about 450. An early release covering about 600 HLA-typed donors comprised roughly 300 gigabases of sequencing data and 85 million to 100 million unique TCR sequences. A later analysis re-examined previously published TCR beta repertoires from roughly 720 donors and added high-resolution HLA genotyping to investigate patterns of TCR occurrence. Alongside the repertoire data, information on donor age, sex, ethnicity and CMV serostatus was compiled. In the later analysis, no new phenotypic data were used to find candidate immune exposures; instead, reliance was placed on TCR beta sequences and their occurrence across donors. High-throughput TCR immunosequencing, statistical association of individual TCRs with disease status, and machine learning were combined to predict cytomegalovirus infection status. All discovery cohort repertoires had been generated on a single sequencing platform. To decide whether each TCR beta V gene segment behaved as functional or pseudogenic, an earlier analysis of nearly 600 of the donors relied on high-throughput TCR beta sequencing. HLA typing covered class I and class II loci at four-digit resolution. A later genetic analysis took genome-wide SNP genotypes for 398 of the 666 donors and used that subset as a discovery cohort. The study profiled the T cell repertoires of hundreds of subjects by immunosequencing and related them to cytomegalovirus serostatus. A separate validation cohort of roughly 120 different subjects was used in addition to the 666-subject first cohort. Several DR-DQ haplotypes were handled as single units for association and clustering, since linkage in the cohort was strong. The aim of the study was to test whether cataloging public T cell receptors could identify signatures of past pathogen exposure. On average, approximately 250,000 unique TCR beta nucleotide sequences were sequenced per donor among about 400 genotyped donors of the cohort, with 15% to 20% of those sequences being non-productive.

The germline V gene provides CDR1 SGHRS and CDR2 YFSETQ. V and J are truncated by 3 bases and 3 bases respectively, leaving an intervening sequence of 18 bases. The CDR3, from cysteine to phenylalanine, totals 17 residues. Only CDR3 DNA remains: 51 bases, in frame from the first base. Overall study results and their limits: When HLA alleles, especially DR and DQ, strongly co-occurred, TCR associations were difficult to assign to individual alleles. A cluster of highly shared sequence variants was judged likely to be a technical artifact of the sequencing pipeline. Roughly uniform sequencing depth across donors was assumed in presence/absence analyses, although this assumption may not hold. According to a later analysis, most CMV-associated TCR beta chains appeared to be HLA-restricted, and the HLA associations seemed to be driven largely by CMV exposure. Several of the top co-occurrence clusters appeared to be linked to parvovirus B19, influenza, CMV and Epstein-Barr virus, according to a later analysis. In a later genetic analysis, a missense DCLRE1C variant was associated with V-gene and J-gene trimming of TCR beta chains, and the association was replicated in an independent cohort. In this cohort, only TCR beta chains were sequenced, and detectable features were limited by the absence of alpha or paired-chain data. In an earlier analysis of some 640 of the donors, most TCR beta V segments were observed in productive rearrangements about 87% or about 30% of the time, broadly matching IMGT annotations. The classifier was reported to diagnose cytomegalovirus status with high specificity and sensitivity in both the original cohort and the validation cohort. CMV serostatus was the only immune exposure information available for the cohort. Because some donors lacked HLA typing at each locus, the association tests relied only on the typed subset. Most TCR sequences were seen in very few donors, while some public TCRs were found in many individuals. Three of the identified cytomegalovirus-associated TCR beta chains were confirmed in vitro to be specific for cytomegalovirus antigens. A further reported finding was that TCR beta sequences accurately predicted the HLA-A and HLA-B alleles for most subjects in the first cohort. The study listed 164 TCR beta chains as associated with cytomegalovirus. The 87-base-pair reads could not distinguish some IMGT-functional V segments, including TRBV6-2 and TRBV6-3, so those segments were excluded. According to the authors, the approach could potentially be generalized to other disease states and immunological phenotypes. The earlier analysis of about 600 of the donors excluded 15 to 20 rarely observed V segments, including chromosome 9 orphons, because counts were too low. According to a later genetic analysis, donors in an Asian-associated ancestry cluster had fewer N-insertions in productive TCRs than the roughly 670-donor mean. A later analysis found that HLA-associated TCR beta chains were more clonally expanded and had lower generation probabilities than equally common non-associated chains. Correlated functional status among segregating V segments might reflect linkage disequilibrium, but an unknown experimental factor could not be ruled out. In a later analysis, 16,951 TCR beta sequences were associated with specific HLA alleles at a false discovery rate of 0.05. According to a later analysis, TCR association rates differed among HLA loci, with DRB1 alleles showing the most associated TCRs and HLA-C alleles showing the fewest.

In total, about 650 healthy bone marrow donors made up the cohort. Cohort members were all nominally healthy when sampled, although unrecorded immune exposures were likely present. The donor tested CMV seronegative, placing the donor among the 350 to 400 seronegative members of the cohort. A peripheral blood sample was collected from each donor, and TCR beta sequencing was performed on peripheral blood mononuclear cells. Genomic DNA was extracted from the blood cell samples with the Qiagen DNeasy Blood Extraction Kit. Library preparation employed the immunoSEQ multiplex PCR assay. A mixture of 60 forward primers for TCR Vbeta segments and 13 reverse primers for TCR Jbeta segments was used in the multiplex PCR. The CDR3 region of rearranged TCR beta genes was amplified from genomic DNA with a multiplex PCR assay. The Illumina HiSeq System was used to sequence the amplified TCR beta libraries as 87-base-pair reads. Under the source paper's analysis protocol: A later analysis tallied 70 million to 100 million unique TCR beta chains across the 650 to 750 repertoires, and approximately 12 million of those chains were shared by two or more donors. A nearest-neighbor algorithm error-corrected the raw reads and collapsed the reads into unique sequences, merging closely related sequences to remove PCR and sequencing errors. Alignment of CDR3 sequences to IMGT reference sequences was used to assign V, D and J gene segments. Each retained sequence needed at least a six-nucleotide match to both a V gene segment and a J gene segment. A rearrangement counted as productive if the CDR3 had no stop codons and remained in frame with V and J, and every other rearrangement counted as non-productive. Following IMGT convention, CDR3 was defined as the stretch from the second conserved V-encoded cysteine up to the conserved J-encoded phenylalanine. In an earlier analysis of 550 to 650 of the donors, sequences lacking an unambiguous match to a single V gene segment were excluded. An earlier analysis of roughly 590 of the donors called V segments functional above 56.7% productive rearrangements and segregating when the between-donor standard deviation exceeded 5%. A statistical classification framework was built for diagnosing cytomegalovirus status from the catalog of TCR beta chain sequences. In a later analysis, TCR nucleotide sequences were compared against IMGT/GENE-DB human TR gene sequences so that V and J genes could be assigned. A later analysis assigned CDR3 sequences and most-parsimonious VDJ recombination scenarios with the TCRdist pipeline. A later analysis defined each TCR beta chain by its CDR3 amino acid sequence plus V-gene family, and excluded reads lacking a unique V-gene family. As a way to deal with suspected cross-contamination and a sequencing artifact, a later analysis dropped 450 to 700 nucleotide sequences that were highly shared and had low generation probability. For each public chain, a later analysis derived a clonal expansion index from normalized ranks of inferred template counts within each repertoire. A later analysis computed generation probabilities with a VDJ recombination model fitted to out-of-frame rearrangements, and checked the results against IGoR. In a later analysis, TCR-TCR, TCR-HLA and TCR-CMV co-occurrence was scored with hypergeometric tests, and a repertoire-size bias correction was applied to TCR pairs. False discovery rates were estimated in a later analysis by permuting HLA or CMV assignments 20 times. In a later analysis, co-occurring TCRs were grouped using DBSCAN, with TCRdist sequence similarity added in when clustering inside HLA-allele-positive subsets. Repertoires with fewer than 30,000 or more than 120,000 public chains were left out of co-occurrence clustering, as were a handful of repertoires with anomalous nucleotide sharing. In its TCRdb copy, this immuneACCESS table keeps in-frame sequences only and misses some clones. Where compared with another copy, unresolved V genes explain less than half of these, and the others have no known cause. V and J calls and clone size are copied from that table; D and trimming were computed from the DNA. Recorded for this sample are some 160,000 clones; around 77% of them occurred a single time. The ten largest clones represent approximately 2.5% of the sample.

Regarding this clone: Its antigen is unknown. Per-nucleotide qualities are absent, and no much larger clonotype sits a single base away.

The receptor chain draws on TRBV5-1 and TRBJ2-2; a weak D assignment points to TRBD1 (7 bases agree). The TCR sequence derives from a man aged 60 to 75 in good health and CMV-seronegative. The specimen was PBMCs. The DNA sequence is TGCGCCAGCAGCTCGGGGACTCAGGGGGTGTACACCGGGGAGCTGTTTTTT. The encoded protein is CASSSGTQGVYTGELFF. The reference TRBV5-1 and TRBJ2-2 proteins fill in what lies around the CDR3, so the full variable domain reads KAGVTQTPRYLIKTRGQQVTLSCSPISGHRSVSWYQQTPGQGLQFLFEYFSETQRNKGNFPGRFSGRQFSNSRSEMNVSTLELGDSALYLCASSSGTQGVYTGELFFGEGSRLTVL.